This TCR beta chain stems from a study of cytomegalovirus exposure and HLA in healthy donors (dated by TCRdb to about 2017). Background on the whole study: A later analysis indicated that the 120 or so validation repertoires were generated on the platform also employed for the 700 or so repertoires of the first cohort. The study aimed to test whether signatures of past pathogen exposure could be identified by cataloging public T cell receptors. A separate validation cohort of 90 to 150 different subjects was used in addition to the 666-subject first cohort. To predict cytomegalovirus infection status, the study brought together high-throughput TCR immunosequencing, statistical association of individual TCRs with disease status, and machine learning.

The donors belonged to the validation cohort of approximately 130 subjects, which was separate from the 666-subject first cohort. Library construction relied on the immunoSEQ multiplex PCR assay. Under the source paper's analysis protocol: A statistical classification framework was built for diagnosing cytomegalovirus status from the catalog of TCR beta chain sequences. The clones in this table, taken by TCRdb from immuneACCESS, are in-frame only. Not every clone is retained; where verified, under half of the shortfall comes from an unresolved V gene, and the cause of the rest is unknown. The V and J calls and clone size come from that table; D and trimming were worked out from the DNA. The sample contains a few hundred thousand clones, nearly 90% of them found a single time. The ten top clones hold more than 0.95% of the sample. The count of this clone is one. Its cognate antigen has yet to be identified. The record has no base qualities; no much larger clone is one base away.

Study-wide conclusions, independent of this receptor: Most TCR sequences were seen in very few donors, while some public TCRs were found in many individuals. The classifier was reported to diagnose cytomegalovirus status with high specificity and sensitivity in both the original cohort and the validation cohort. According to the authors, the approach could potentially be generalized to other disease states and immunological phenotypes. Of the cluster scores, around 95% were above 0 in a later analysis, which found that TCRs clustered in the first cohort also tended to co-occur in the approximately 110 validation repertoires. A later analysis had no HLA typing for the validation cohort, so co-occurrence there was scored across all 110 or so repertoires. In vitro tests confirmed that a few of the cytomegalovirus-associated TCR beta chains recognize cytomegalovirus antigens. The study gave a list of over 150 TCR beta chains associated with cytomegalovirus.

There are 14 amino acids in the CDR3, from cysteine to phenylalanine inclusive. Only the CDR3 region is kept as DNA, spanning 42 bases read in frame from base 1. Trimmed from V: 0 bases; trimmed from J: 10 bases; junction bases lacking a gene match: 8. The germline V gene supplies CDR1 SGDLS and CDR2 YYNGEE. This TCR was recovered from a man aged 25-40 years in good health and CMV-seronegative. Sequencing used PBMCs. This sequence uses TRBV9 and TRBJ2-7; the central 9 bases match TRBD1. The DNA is TGTGCCAGCAGCGTAGCCGGGACAGGGCGGCAACAGTACTTC. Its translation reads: CASSVAGTGRQQYF. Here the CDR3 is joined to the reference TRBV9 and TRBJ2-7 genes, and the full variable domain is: DSGVTQTPKHLITATGQRVTLRCSPRSGDLSVYWYQQSLDQGLQFLIQYYNGEERAKGNILERFSAQQFPDLHSELNLSSLELGDSALYFCASSVAGTGRQQYFGPGTRLTVT.